The 27 T cell receptor beta chains listed next were all sequenced from one sample in a study of blood T cell repertoires in COVID-19. TCRdb's copy holds only in-frame clones and misses some; the assay was immunoSEQ multiplex PCR. Of 120,000 or so clones detected, roughly 89% appear once; the ten largest clones hold about 2.1%. Sequenced material: peripheral blood. These receptors came from a woman aged 50 to 60 with acute or convalescent COVID-19.

This clone has only one observation. The V call is TRBV3-1 (or the pseudogene TRBV3-2), the J call TRBJ1-6, with D possibly matching TRBD1 (6 bases). Trimming pared 6 bases from V and 5 bases from J, leaving 14 bases between. Per germline, CDR1 LGHDT and CDR2 YNNKEL (reference sequence). The CDR3 has 15 residues. CDR3 DNA sequence: TGTGCCAGCAGTGACGGACAGAGGGATAATTCACCCCTCCACTTT. This gives the protein CASSDGQRDNSPLHF.

This clone has only one observation. This rearrangement joins TRBV11-2 to TRBJ2-2; D not certain. CDR1 is SGHAT and CDR2 is FQNNGV in the germline V gene. Trimming shortened V by 4 bases and J by 5 bases, and 14 bases separated the two germline ends. The CDR3 sequence is 15 residues long. CDR3: CASSSYRGETGELFF. The DNA of the CDR3 is TGTGCCAGCAGCTCCTATAGAGGAGAGACCGGGGAGCTGTTTTTT.

CDR3 nucleotides: TGTGCCAGCAGTTCCGGGACAGGGGGACTGGAACTGTTTTTT. It is translated as CASSSGTGGLELFF. This chain connects TRBV11-2 to TRBJ1-4, with 11 bases lining up with TRBD1. There are 14 residues in the CDR3. Germline CDR1 is SGHAT and CDR2 is FQNNGV. Unmatched junction bases numbered 9, after V lost 6 bases and J lost 12 bases.

The chain combines TRBV11-3 with TRBJ2-2; a possible D gene is TRBD1 (5 bases). Per the germline V gene, CDR1 is SGHNT and CDR2 is YENEEA. Trimming removed 1 base from V and 6 bases from J, with 9 bases in between. The CDR3 sequence is 14 residues long. The CDR3 DNA is TGTGCCAGCAGCTTAGCCAGGGAAGCCGGGGAGCTGTTTTTT. Amino acids: CASSLAREAGELFF.

The chain joins TRBV11-3 to TRBJ2-5; D might be TRBD2 (7 bases). Germline values: CDR1 SGHNT, CDR2 YENEEA. This CDR3 has 14 residues. Trimming removed 3 bases from V and 5 bases from J, with 13 bases in between. The CDR3 here is CASSLKQGGETQYF. CDR3 nucleotides: TGTGCCAGCAGCTTGAAACAGGGAGGGGAGACCCAGTACTTC.

This chain links TRBV5-4 with TRBJ2-3; weak D call: TRBD2 (6 bases). Germline V gene data show CDR1 as SGHNT and CDR2 as YYREEE (reference sequence). This CDR3 is 16 amino acids long. V lost 2 bases and J lost 3, with 16 bases in between. The CDR3 protein is CASSLAGTPWTDTQYF. CDR3 in DNA: TGTGCCAGCAGCTTAGCCGGGACTCCATGGACAGATACGCAGTATTTT.

The rearrangement links TRBV24-1 to TRBJ1-2, with a possible D match to TRBD1 (6 bases). The V gene's germline CDR1 is KGHDR and CDR2 SFDVKD. V was clipped by 6 bases and J by 7 bases, with 26 bases between them. The CDR3 totals 17 residues. This chain's CDR3 is CATSPPGTGGALGGYTF. CDR3 sequence (DNA): TGTGCCACCAGTCCCCCGGGGACGGGGGGCGCGTTGGGTGGCTACACCTTC.

This chain joins TRBV3-1 (or the pseudogene TRBV3-2) and TRBJ1-6; 8 bases fit TRBD1. Losses at the gene ends were 6 bases for V and 0 bases for J; bases not matched to a gene: 7. Germline V gives CDR1 LGHDT, CDR2 YNNKEL (reference sequence). The CDR3 runs 17 residues. CDR3 sequence (DNA): TGTGCCAGCAGTCCGCAGGGGGCTGGCTCCTATAATTCACCCCTCCACTTT. Encoded protein: CASSPQGAGSYNSPLHF.

The rearrangement links TRBV9 to TRBJ2-3; 9 bases align to TRBD2. CDR3 length equals 15 residues. The germline gives CDR1 SGDLS, CDR2 YYNGEE. After removal of 2 bases from V and 5 bases from J, the junction contained 6 bases not matched to a gene. CDR3 in DNA: TGTGCCAGCAGCGTCCTGACTAGCGGAGAAGATACGCAGTATTTT. It codes for CASSVLTSGEDTQYF.

The CDR3 reads CASRDRGFEAFF. The CDR3 DNA sequence: TGTGCCAGCCGGGACAGGGGTTTTGAGGCTTTCTTT. The chain joins TRBV2 to TRBJ1-1, with TRBD1 matching over 10 bases. Germline trimming cut 8 bases from V and 11 bases from J; bases unmatched to any gene: 8. The V gene's germline CDR1 is SNHLY and CDR2 FYNNEI. The CDR3 length is 12 residues.

The V gene is TRBV2, the J gene TRBJ2-1, with 7 bases fitting TRBD1. V shed 4 bases and J 9 bases; nucleotides not matched to a gene: 9. CDR3 length equals 14 residues. CDR1 is SNHLY and CDR2 is FYNNEI in the germline V gene. This CDR3 reads CASSVRSQGTEQFF. Here the CDR3 DNA reads TGTGCCAGCAGTGTTCGGTCACAGGGGACTGAGCAGTTCTTC.

This chain joins TRBV6-6 and TRBJ2-3; 14 bases align to TRBD2. With 5 bases clipped from V and 4 bases from J, the junction kept 8 bases outside the gene matches. The CDR3 is made up of 17 amino acids. Germline loops: CDR1 MNHNY, CDR2 SVGAGI (reference sequence). The CDR3 DNA follows: TGTGCCAGCAGTCCGCCGGGACTAGCGGGAGATGCAGATACGCAGTATTTT. Translation gives CASSPPGLAGDADTQYF.

This chain uses TRBV5-1 with TRBJ2-3; TRBD2 aligns across 9 bases. This CDR3 is built from 16 residues. Germline CDR1 reads SGHRS; CDR2 reads YFSETQ. V dropped 2 bases and J dropped 7; count of bases not matched to a gene: 11. The CDR3 region has the DNA TGCGCCAGCAGCTTATTAGCGGGGGCCGCTTCCCATACGCAGTATTTT. Translation gives CASSLLAGAASHTQYF. Based on the CDR3 plus reference TRBV5-1 and TRBJ2-3, the full variable domain is KAGVTQTPRYLIKTRGQQVTLSCSPISGHRSVSWYQQTPGQGLQFLFEYFSETQRNKGNFPGRFSGRQFSNSRSEMNVSTLELGDSALYLCASSLLAGAASHTQYFGPGTRLTVL.

The chain employs TRBV19 and TRBJ2-7; the match to TRBD2 covers 10 bases. The V gene end was trimmed by 5 bases and the J gene end by 5 bases; junction bases not matched to a gene: 9. The CDR3 sequence is 15 residues long. Germline CDR1 and CDR2: LNHDA and SQIVND (reference sequence). In DNA form, the CDR3 reads TGTGCCAGTAGTTTCCCAGCGGGAGGGGTACACGAGCAGTACTTC. Its translation: CASSFPAGGVHEQYF.

The rearrangement uses TRBV11-3 and TRBJ2-4; the D gene is possibly TRBD1 (5 bases). The CDR3 sequence is 12 residues long. V lost 5 bases and J lost 5, with 7 bases in between. Germline V gene sequence: CDR1 SGHNT, CDR2 YENEEA. The CDR3 bases are TGTGCCAGCAGCGGGGCAGAAAACATTCAGTACTTC. It codes for CASSGAENIQYF.

The V gene is TRBV27, the J gene TRBJ2-7, with 7 positions matching TRBD1. The CDR3 is made up of 16 amino acids. CDR1 and CDR2 from the germline V gene are MNHEY and SMNVEV (reference sequence). V lost 2 bases to trimming and J lost 3 bases; unmatched junction nucleotides: 10. In nucleotides, the CDR3 is TGTGCCAGCAGTTTAAGTGGGCAGGGGGTGAACTACGAGCAGTACTTC. Amino acids: CASSLSGQGVNYEQYF.

This rearrangement joins TRBV4-3 to TRBJ1-1; D gene uncertain. The V and J ends lost 0 bases and 1 base respectively, with 9 bases between them. This CDR3 contains 15 residues. Germline CDR1 reads LGHNA; CDR2 reads YSLEER. The CDR3 protein is CASSQDLGQNTEAFF. The CDR3 DNA reads as TGCGCCAGCAGCCAAGATCTGGGCCAGAACACTGAAGCTTTCTTT.

V usage is TRBV6-5 and J usage is TRBJ1-1, with D possibly being TRBD1 (6 bases). V was clipped by 8 bases and J by 10 bases, with 14 bases between them. This CDR3 has 11 amino acids. The germline V gene has CDR1 MNHEY and CDR2 SVGAGI. The CDR3 DNA is TGTGCCAGCGGCCCACAGGGTAGAGCTTTCTTT. Its translation: CASGPQGRAFF.

This CDR3 reads CASSSGQVAKNIQYF. The CDR3, as DNA: TGTGCCAGCAGTTCGGGACAGGTAGCCAAAAACATTCAGTACTTC. This chain links TRBV27 with TRBJ2-4, with TRBD1 matching over 8 bases. The germline V gene encodes CDR1 MNHEY and CDR2 SMNVEV (reference sequence). Losses at the gene ends were 4 bases for V and 0 bases for J; bases not matched to a gene: 2. This CDR3 region has 15 residues.

Only a few counts were recorded for this clone. The V call is TRBV10-3, the J call TRBJ1-2, with D maybe TRBD1 (5 bases). In germline, CDR1 is ENHRY, CDR2 SYGVKD. The V end lost 2 bases, the J end lost 3 bases, and 13 bases lay between the germline ends. The CDR3 sequence is 15 residues long. The DNA of the CDR3 is TGTGCCATCAGTGAGCGGGGGGTTAAGGACTATGGCTACACCTTC. Protein: CAISERGVKDYGYTF.

The V and J genes are TRBV7-9 and TRBJ2-7; D is uncertain. The CDR3 runs to 13 residues. CDR1 is SEHNR and CDR2 is FQNEAQ in the germline V gene (reference sequence). Trimming left V 3 bases short and J 6 bases short, with 12 bases between. The CDR3 DNA reads TGTGCCAGCAGCTTGACGGAGTGGCTCGAGCAGTACTTC. This encodes CASSLTEWLEQYF. Drawing the rest from reference TRBV7-9 and TRBJ2-7, the complete variable domain is DTGVSQNPRHKITKRGQNVTFRCDPISEHNRLYWYRQTLGQGPEFLTYFQNEAQLEKSRLLSDRFSAERPKGSFSTLEIQRTEQGDSAMYLCASSLTEWLEQYFGPGTRLTVT.

The V call is TRBV5-1, the J call TRBJ2-1; TRBD2 matches 9 bases. Germline lookup yields CDR1 SGHRS and CDR2 YFSETQ. Trimming cost V 3 bases and J 4 bases; bases outside gene matches: 8. The CDR3 extends over 16 amino acids. CDR3 region: CASSSLAGERYNEQFF. In nucleotides, the CDR3 is TGCGCCAGCAGCTCTTTAGCGGGAGAGAGATACAATGAGCAGTTCTTC.

The V call is TRBV5-1, the J call TRBJ1-1, with D unresolved. Trimming removed 4 bases at V and 7 bases at J, with 14 bases between. CDR1 is SGHRS, CDR2 YFSETQ, per germline. This CDR3 has 13 residues. CDR3 protein: CASSPGLVSEAFF. CDR3 DNA sequence: TGCGCCAGCAGCCCCGGTTTAGTTAGTGAAGCTTTCTTT.

This chain links TRBV4-2 with TRBJ1-4; the D gene is possibly TRBD1 (6 bases). The CDR3 is 15 residues long. V shed 6 bases and J shed 3 bases, with 14 bases lying between them. The germline V gene encodes CDR1 LGHNA and CDR2 YNFKEQ. The DNA of the CDR3 is TGTGCCAGCAGTCAGGGGCCATTATCTAATGAAAAACTGTTTTTT. Protein sequence: CASSQGPLSNEKLFF.

The chain links TRBV21-1 to TRBJ2-6; the table's TRBD1 call for D was not verified on the DNA. TRBV21-1 is deemed a pseudogene. The CDR3 spans 18 residues. Here the CDR3 DNA reads TGTGCCAGCAGCGCGGAGACAGGTAATAGCTCTGGGGCCAACGTCCTGACTTTC. This encodes CASSAETGNSSGANVLTF.

The CDR3 DNA reads as TGTGCCGCCAGACAGGGAAATTCACCCCTCCACTTT. It yields the protein CAARQGNSPLHF. The chain links TRBV10-3 to TRBJ1-6; 7 bases map to TRBD1. The CDR3 contains 12 residues. Trimming cost V 11 bases and J 7 bases; bases outside gene matches: 5. In germline, CDR1 is ENHRY, CDR2 SYGVKD.

This clone was counted a few times. The chain is built from TRBV3-1 (or the pseudogene TRBV3-2) and TRBJ2-3, with 14 nucleotides matching TRBD2. V shed 4 bases, J shed 0 bases, and the junction held 12 bases outside the gene matches. The CDR3 covers 20 residues. Germline V lookup: CDR1 LGHDT, CDR2 YNNKEL (reference sequence). CDR3 DNA: TGTGCCAGCAGCCCACAATGGGGACTAGCGGGGGCCCAAAGCACAGATACGCAGTATTTT. Translation: CASSPQWGLAGAQSTDTQYF.